This note documents a single T cell receptor beta chain sequence. Its antigen is still unknown. V was cut by 3 bases and J by 3 bases, with 11 bases left in between. The CDR3 totals 14 residues. Germline-derived CDR1 and CDR2 are KGHSH and LQKENI. PCR was performed a second time for about 7 to 11 cycles using a sample-barcoded 5' primer and a J-beta primer mix. TCRdb re-derived calls from the 5' RACE reads in MiXCR, one entry per CDR3 protein. The table shows 800,000 to 1,300,000 distinct CDR3 sequences, with less than 25% occurring only once. Donors each provided roughly 9.6 milliliters of peripheral blood. This sample was taken from a study of blood T cells in healthy people across ages. General observations from the study: Age advanced and TCR beta diversity per million T cells fell, roughly linearly. Not knowing donor CMV status may have confounded expanded clonotype changes.

The sample was also linked to a second study, of T cells of mothers and their children. Per that paper: Extraction yielded RNA that went, in full, into cDNA synthesis at around 1.6 ug per 15 ul.

The J gene is TRBJ1-1, the V gene TRBV18; unclear D gene. This TCR was recovered from a girl aged 2-10 years in good health. The specimen was blood. In DNA, the CDR3 is TGTGCCAGCTCACCGCTTACCAGCTACACTGAAGCTTTCTTT. It is translated as CASSPLTSYTEAFF. Full variable domain (remainder filled in from reference TRBV18 and TRBJ1-1): NAGVMQNPRHLVRRRGQEARLRCSPMKGHSHVYWYRQLPEEGLKFMVYLQKENIIDESGMPKERFSAEFPKEGPSILRIQQVVRGDSAAYFCASSPLTSYTEAFFGQGTRLTVV.